The clone carrying this TCR beta chain was counted once. Its antigen is as yet unknown. The protocol was immunoSEQ multiplex PCR, while the TCRdb copy is restricted to in-frame clones and leaves out a portion. This table holds some 140,000 clones, roughly nine tenths found once. This specimen comes from a study of OX40 agonist ivuxolimab in advanced cancers. About the study: Participants, 75% to 90% male, averaged about 59 years of age, ranging from roughly 20 to 80. Anti-PD-1, anti-PD-L1 or anti-CTLA-4 therapy given earlier was allowed, and around 40% had some.

General study points: Clonal expansion by week 6 occurred in CD4+ and CD8+ blood T cells (at 0.1 to 3.0 mg/kg). The mean number of expanded clones was higher in CD8+ T cells than in CD4+.

The clonotype originates from an adult with an advanced solid tumor such as melanoma, head and neck, liver or kidney cancer. Sample: CD4+ or CD8+ T cells sorted from blood, taken in a trial of the OX40 agonist ivuxolimab.

CDR3 coding DNA: TGTGCCAGCAGTCAAGGACAGCCAGCCTACGAGCAGTACTTC. Amino acids: CASSQGQPAYEQYF. This chain links TRBV11-1 with TRBJ2-7, with a possible D match to TRBD1 (6 bases). V was shortened by 6 bases and J by 2 bases, with 14 bases between the two germline ends. Germline lookup yields CDR1 SGHAT and CDR2 FQDESV (reference sequence). This CDR3 spans 14 amino acids.